This passage covers 14 T cell receptor beta chains from one sample sequenced in a study of cytomegalovirus exposure and HLA in healthy donors. PCR involved 60 Vbeta and 13 Jbeta primers. Sequencing used immunoSEQ multiplex PCR; TCRdb keeps in-frame clones, though not all of them. Of roughly 150,000 clones detected, around 65% appear once; the ten largest clones hold 2.5% to 3.5%. Sequencing was done on a sample of PBMCs. The receptors come from a woman in her thirties in good health and CMV-seropositive.

The chain's CDR3 is CASSRRLAGNVNEQFF. The CDR3 DNA sequence: TGTGCCAGCAGCCGCCGACTAGCGGGAAATGTGAATGAGCAGTTCTTC. The gene calls are TRBV14 and TRBJ2-1; 11 bases align to TRBD2. The trim removed 4 bases at V and 7 bases at J, leaving 9 bases unmatched. Germline-derived CDR1 and CDR2 are SGHDN and FVKESK. The CDR3 contains 16 residues.

This clone was counted a single time. V is TRBV7-7 and J is TRBJ2-2; tentatively, D is TRBD1 (5 bases). The germline CDR1 and CDR2 sequences are SSHAT and FNYEAQ (reference sequence). This CDR3 comprises 14 residues. Trimming stripped 1 base from V and 7 bases from J, with 10 bases between. DNA of the CDR3: TGTGCCAGCAGCTTAGGGCAGGGCGTCGGGGAGCTGTTTTTT. Its translation is CASSLGQGVGELFF.

The rearrangement links TRBV7-6 to TRBJ2-7; 10 nucleotides align to TRBD2. The CDR3 extends over 14 amino acids. Germline V gene data show CDR1 as SGHVS and CDR2 as FNYEAQ. V lost 5 bases and J lost 5; bases outside the gene matches: 6. The CDR3 DNA reads TGTGCCAGCAGCCAACCTAGCGGGAGCGACGAGCAGTACTTC. This encodes CASSQPSGSDEQYF.

This clone was seen a handful of times. The chain recombines TRBV9 with TRBJ1-2, with 9 bases that match TRBD1. CDR1 and CDR2 (germline): SGDLS, YYNGEE. This CDR3 has 14 residues. Trimming took 3 bases from V and 2 from J; bases not matched to a gene: 2. CDR3 residues: CASSGGTGNYGYTF. CDR3 DNA sequence: TGTGCCAGCAGCGGCGGGACAGGGAACTATGGCTACACCTTC.

The V gene is TRBV25-1, the J gene TRBJ2-1, with unresolved D. This CDR3 is built from 13 residues. Germline V gives CDR1 MGHDK, CDR2 SYGVNS. V lost 7 bases, J lost 9 bases, and 16 bases lay in between. CDR3 bases: TGTGCCAGCACAGGCTCCGAGCATCTTGAGCAGTTCTTC. Its translation is CASTGSEHLEQFF.

A few counts support this clone. J is TRBJ2-7 and V is TRBV6-5, with TRBD1 matching 9 bases. V lost 6 bases, J lost 3 bases, and 0 bases stayed unmatched. CDR1 and CDR2 (germline): MNHEY, SVGAGI. CDR3 length: 12 residues. CDR3 loop: CASRTGGYEQYF. The DNA for the CDR3 is TGTGCCAGCAGGACAGGGGGCTACGAGCAGTACTTC.

This clone was detected only a few times. The chain combines TRBV9 with TRBJ1-1, with TRBD1 matching over 10 bases. The CDR3 runs to 14 residues. Germline CDR1 is SGDLS and CDR2 is YYNGEE. V lost 3 bases and J lost 5; bases outside the gene matches: 4. CDR3 nucleotide sequence: TGTGCCAGCAGCGGGAGGACAGGGGGAACTGAAGCTTTCTTT. Translation: CASSGRTGGTEAFF.

V is TRBV16 and J is TRBJ1-2; TRBD1 matches 11 bases. CDR3 size: 14 residues. Germline CDR1 is KGHSY and CDR2 is FQNENV. J lost 4 bases, V lost 4 bases, and 2 bases had no gene match. CDR3 region: CASSPGQGAYGYTF. The CDR3 DNA reads as TGTGCCAGCAGCCCCGGACAGGGGGCCTATGGCTACACCTTC.

CDR3 bases: TGTGCCAGTAGGCCACAGGGGGCTGGGGAGCAGTACTTC. Translated, it gives CASRPQGAGEQYF. The chain uses TRBV19 and TRBJ2-7; TRBD1 matches 9 bases. The CDR3 sequence is 13 residues long. Germline V CDR1 and CDR2: LNHDA, SQIVND (reference sequence). The V and J ends lost 6 bases and 7 bases, in that order; junction bases with no gene match: 7.

V and J are TRBV7-8 and TRBJ2-7; 11 bases line up with TRBD2. The CDR3 spans 15 residues. Germline CDR1 SGHVS, CDR2 FQNEAQ. With V trimmed by 6 bases and J by 4 bases, 8 bases remained unmatched. The CDR3 DNA reads TGTGCCAGCAGTCCCGGGACTAGCGGATTGTACGAGCAGTACTTC. Amino acid sequence: CASSPGTSGLYEQYF.

The CDR3 is CASSPKRGIGMNTEAFF. CDR3 nucleotide sequence: TGTGCCAGCAGCCCTAAGAGAGGGATAGGAATGAACACTGAAGCTTTCTTT. V and J are TRBV9 and TRBJ1-1, with no clear D. The CDR3 has 17 residues. CDR1 is SGDLS, CDR2 YYNGEE, per germline. V lost 4 bases and J 0 bases, leaving 19 bases between the germline ends.

The chain recombines TRBV4-2 with TRBJ1-2, with 7 bases that match TRBD1. Germline CDR1 and CDR2: LGHNA and YNFKEQ. The CDR3 sequence is 14 residues long. Trimming at V came to 5 bases and at J to 0 bases, leaving 3 bases not matched to a gene. Here the CDR3 DNA reads TGTGCCAGCAGCTGGGACAGAGCTAACTATGGCTACACCTTC. It yields the protein CASSWDRANYGYTF.

The genes are TRBV11-1 and TRBJ2-5; D might be TRBD1 (6 bases). Trimming shortened V by 5 bases and J by 4 bases, and 17 bases separated the two germline ends. CDR1 and CDR2 (germline): SGHAT, FQDESV (reference sequence). CDR3 length: 15 residues. CDR3 DNA: TGTGCCAGCAGCCACCCACAGGGTTTGCGAGAGACCCAGTACTTC. Amino acid sequence: CASSHPQGLRETQYF.

This chain connects TRBV6-5 to TRBJ1-1; D uncertain. The V gene's germline CDR1 is MNHEY and CDR2 SVGAGI. Trimming removed 6 bases from V and 8 bases from J, with 19 bases in between. The CDR3 length is 14 residues. CDR3 in DNA: TGTGCCAGCAGGCGAGCTTTTGGTCTCCCCGAAGCTTTCTTT. Its protein product is CASRRAFGLPEAFF.